These 9 T cell receptor beta chains were all obtained from the same sample, sequenced in a study of immune evolution from preneoplasia to lung adenocarcinoma. Profiled with immunoSEQ multiplex PCR; TCRdb holds only in-frame clones, not every one. Among over 5,500 clones, more than 65% were seen once, and the ten largest hold approximately 5.8%. The sequenced sample was FFPE minimally invasive lung adenocarcinoma tissue. All receptors derive from a person over 45 with lung adenocarcinoma.

The chain joins TRBV4-3 to TRBJ2-2; D is unresolved. V was cut by 0 bases and J by 1 base, with 6 bases left in between. The V gene's germline CDR1 is LGHNA and CDR2 YSLEER. The CDR3 has 15 residues. CDR3 sequence (DNA): TGCGCCAGCAGCCAAGAAGGAAGGAACACCGGGGAGCTGTTTTTT. This codes for CASSQEGRNTGELFF.

As concerns this clone: This specimen includes other DNA sequences encoding the same CDR3. This chain joins TRBV5-1 and TRBJ1-2, with a tentative D call TRBD1 (6 bases). The CDR3 totals 15 residues. V was pared by 0 bases and J by 4 bases, with 13 bases between. Germline CDR1 SGHRS, CDR2 YFSETQ. The CDR3, as DNA: TGCGCCAGCAGCTTGGGAGACCAGGGGTTCTATGGCTACACCTTC. This translates into CASSLGDQGFYGYTF.

The chain employs TRBV6-5 and TRBJ1-4, with D perhaps TRBD1 (6 bases). V was trimmed by 6 bases and J by 8 bases, leaving 16 bases between them. The length of the CDR3 is 14 residues. Germline values: CDR1 MNHEY, CDR2 SVGAGI. This CDR3 reads CASSEGGIEEKLFF. DNA of the CDR3: TGTGCCAGCAGCGAGGGGGGAATCGAGGAAAAACTGTTTTTT.

J is TRBJ2-7 and V is TRBV21-1. TRBV21-1 is marked as a pseudogene. The CDR3 is 12 residues long. The CDR3 reads CASSKKGNEQYF. CDR3 sequence (DNA): TGTGCCAGCAGCAAAAAGGGAAACGAGCAGTACTTC.

In this sample, this clone turned up a few times. The rearrangement joins TRBV5-1 to TRBJ2-1; a weak D match, TRBD1 (6 bases). The CDR3 has 13 amino acids. Germline-derived CDR1 and CDR2 are SGHRS and YFSETQ. Trimming shortened V by 4 bases and J by 8 bases, and 13 bases separated the two germline ends. The CDR3 reads CASSPEGVHEQFF. The CDR3 DNA reads TGCGCCAGCAGCCCCGAGGGGGTCCATGAGCAGTTCTTC.

CDR3 coding DNA: TGTGCCAGCAGCTTAGGAACGACAGGGACCGGGCTGTTTTTT. This codes for CASSLGTTGTGLFF. The chain combines TRBV11-2 with TRBJ2-2; 7 positions agree with TRBD1. The CDR3 totals 14 residues. CDR1 and CDR2 from the germline V gene are SGHAT and FQNNGV. Trimming took 1 base from V and 13 from J; bases not matched to a gene: 9.

The chain carries TRBV7-2 and TRBJ2-7, with 9 bases fitting TRBD2. This CDR3 region has 14 residues. With V trimmed by 6 bases and J by 2 bases, 5 bases remained unmatched. The germline CDR1 and CDR2 sequences are SGHTA and FQGNSA. CDR3 DNA: TGTGCCAGCAGACCCGGGACTAGCACCTACGAGCAGTACTTC. It encodes CASRPGTSTYEQYF. The full variable domain, its missing parts supplied by reference TRBV7-2 and TRBJ2-7, is GAGVSQSPSNKVTEKGKDVELRCDPISGHTALYWYRQSLGQGLEFLIYFQGNSAPDKSGLPSDRFSAERTGGSVSTLTIQRTQQEDSAVYLCASRPGTSTYEQYFGPGTRLTVT.

The J gene is TRBJ2-5, the V gene TRBV5-1; tentatively, D is TRBD2 (6 bases). The CDR3 spans 15 residues. Germline CDR1 SGHRS, CDR2 YFSETQ. V gave up 4 bases and J gave up 0 bases, with 13 bases separating them. The CDR3 nucleotides read TGCGCCAGCAGCACCGGGACTGCTTACCAAGAGACCCAGTACTTC. It encodes CASSTGTAYQETQYF. Full variable domain (outside the CDR3, taken from reference TRBV5-1 and TRBJ2-5): KAGVTQTPRYLIKTRGQQVTLSCSPISGHRSVSWYQQTPGQGLQFLFEYFSETQRNKGNFPGRFSGRQFSNSRSEMNVSTLELGDSALYLCASSTGTAYQETQYFGPGTRLLVL.

This rearrangement joins TRBV5-4 to TRBJ2-3; 8 nucleotides line up with TRBD1. V was clipped by 4 bases and J by 0 bases; unmatched bases: 1. CDR1 is SGHNT, CDR2 YYREEE, per germline (reference sequence). The CDR3 is made up of 14 amino acids. The CDR3 bases are TGTGCCAGCAGCCGGACAGGGAGCACAGATACGCAGTATTTT. This sequence encodes CASSRTGSTDTQYF.